This entry features one T cell receptor beta chain sequence. CDR1 KGHSH and CDR2 LQKENI come from the germline V gene. The J segment lost 7 bases and the V segment lost 1 base, leaving 6 bases of the junction unmatched. CDR3 length: 16 residues. This record belongs to a study of T cells after yellow fever vaccination. TCRdb redid the calling of the 5' RACE reads with MiXCR, one entry per CDR3 protein. The table shows roughly 170,000 distinct CDR3 sequences, with approximately 6.2% occurring only once. The chain is built from TRBV18 and TRBJ1-6, with 8 bases lining up with TRBD1. The specimen comprised CD4+ T cells sorted from PBMCs, sampled on the day of the first yellow fever vaccination. This receptor was identified in a man between 18 and 29 years old who received the YFV17D yellow fever vaccine. CDR3 amino acids: CASSPLTGGDNSPLHF. The DNA for the CDR3 is TGTGCCAGCTCACCACTCACAGGGGGAGACAATTCACCCCTCCACTTT.